These 20 T cell receptor beta chains were sequenced from one sample in a study of blood T cell repertoires in COVID-19 (TCRdb year 2020). Libraries were constructed by the immunoSEQ multiplex PCR assay. TCRdb obtained this table from immuneACCESS and retained in-frame rearrangements with V and J assigned. These tables miss some clones; where compared with another copy, unresolved V genes account for less than half of the shortfall, and the remainder is unexplained. The sample yields around 86,000 clones; about 83% were counted once. About 31% of the sample rests with the top ten. What was sequenced was peripheral blood. These receptors came from a woman older than 75 with acute or convalescent COVID-19.

This clone appeared a few times. V and J are TRBV6-5 and TRBJ1-2; 10 bases agree with TRBD1. The CDR3 loop spans 15 amino acids. CDR1 MNHEY and CDR2 SVGAGI come from the germline V gene. The V segment lost 6 bases and the J segment 4 bases; nucleotides outside the gene matches: 8. The CDR3 nucleotides are TGTGCCAGCAGGGGGGACAGGGGATCAAGCTATGGCTACACCTTC. It specifies CASRGDRGSSYGYTF.

The genes are TRBV5-4 and TRBJ2-1; a possible D gene is TRBD2 (6 bases). Germline CDR1 SGHNT, CDR2 YYREEE (reference sequence). V was clipped by 9 bases and J by 1 base, with 11 bases between them. The CDR3 is made up of 13 amino acids. The CDR3 spells CAMRGNSYNEQFF. CDR3 DNA sequence: TGTGCCATGCGGGGCAATTCCTACAATGAGCAGTTCTTC.

V and J are TRBV30 and TRBJ2-1, with 9 bases lining up with TRBD1. The V and J ends lost 4 bases and 6 bases, in that order; junction bases with no gene match: 4. This CDR3 contains 13 residues. Germline V lookup: CDR1 GTSNPN, CDR2 SVGIG (reference sequence). The CDR3: CAWILTGGNEQFF. In DNA, the CDR3 is TGTGCCTGGATCCTGACAGGGGGCAATGAGCAGTTCTTC.

V is TRBV21-1 and J is TRBJ1-1; the table gives TRBD1 as D, unverified against the DNA. TRBV21-1 is described as a pseudogene. CDR3 length: 15 residues. The CDR3 nucleotides are TGTGCCAGCGCGACAGGGGGGGTTTGGAACACTGAAGCTTTCTTT. Translating gives CASATGGVWNTEAFF.

The V gene is TRBV5-4, the J gene TRBJ2-1; D is possibly TRBD2 (6 bases). The CDR3 totals 16 residues. Germline CDR1 is SGHNT and CDR2 is YYREEE (reference sequence). V lost 3 bases and J 0 bases, leaving 13 bases between the germline ends. The CDR3 loop reads CASSWGEPASYNEQFF. The CDR3, as DNA: TGTGCCAGCAGCTGGGGGGAACCAGCCTCCTACAATGAGCAGTTCTTC.

This clone was seen a single time. V usage is TRBV7-2 and J usage is TRBJ2-1; TRBD2 aligns across 9 bases. CDR1 is SGHTA, CDR2 FQGNSA, per germline. The CDR3 length is 15 residues. Germline trimming cut 5 bases from V and 10 bases from J; bases unmatched to any gene: 12. CDR3 in amino acids: CASSMSSGILGEQFF. In DNA form, the CDR3 reads TGTGCCAGCAGCATGTCTAGCGGGATTCTCGGGGAGCAGTTCTTC.

V and J are TRBV28 and TRBJ2-5; the D is unclear. The V end lost 4 bases, the J end lost 5 bases, and 8 bases lay between the germline ends. This CDR3 is 12 amino acids long. From germline, CDR1 is MDHEN and CDR2 SYDVKM. In DNA, the CDR3 is TGTGCCAGCAGTTCCTTGGCCGAGACCCAGTACTTC. The encoded protein is CASSSLAETQYF.

The rearrangement uses TRBV6-6 and TRBJ1-6; D is unresolved. The CDR3 runs 14 residues. V lost 5 bases to trimming and J lost 9 bases, with 14 bases between them. Germline V gene sequence: CDR1 MNHNY, CDR2 SVGAGI (reference sequence). The CDR3, as DNA: TGTGCCAGCAGTGGCCAGCGTCGAGGTTCACCCCTCCACTTT. It codes for CASSGQRRGSPLHF.

The chain carries TRBV6-2 or TRBV6-3 and TRBJ2-2; 7 nucleotides align to TRBD1. CDR1 is MNHEY, CDR2 SVGEGT, per germline. V lost 4 bases and J lost 4; bases outside the gene matches: 6. The CDR3 contains 15 residues. The chain's CDR3 is CASSLETGSTGELFF. In DNA form, the CDR3 reads TGTGCCAGCAGTTTAGAGACAGGGAGCACCGGGGAGCTGTTTTTT.

This rearrangement joins TRBV4-1 to TRBJ1-2; 8 bases line up with TRBD1. The CDR3 is 15 residues long. Germline lookup yields CDR1 MGHRA and CDR2 YSYEKL. V shed 4 bases, J shed 3 bases, and the junction held 7 bases outside the gene matches. The CDR3 here is CASSPSTGADYGYTF. The CDR3 nucleotides are TGCGCCAGCAGCCCCTCGACAGGGGCGGACTATGGCTACACCTTC.

This chain uses TRBV6-2 or TRBV6-3 with TRBJ2-1; maybe TRBD2 (5 bases). This CDR3 contains 15 residues. V was pared by 2 bases and J by 1 base, with 9 bases between. Germline-derived CDR1 and CDR2 are MNHEY and SVGEGT. The CDR3, as DNA: TGTGCCAGCAGTTACGTAGGCGGGTCCTACAATGAGCAGTTCTTC. It codes for CASSYVGGSYNEQFF.

This sequence joins TRBV7-9 and TRBJ2-2; D perhaps matches TRBD1 (5 bases). V gave up 6 bases and J gave up 1 base, with 12 bases separating them. The CDR3 is 15 residues long. In germline, CDR1 is SEHNR, CDR2 FQNEAQ (reference sequence). The CDR3 region has the DNA TGTGCCAGCAGTCAAAGGGGTGGGAACACCGGGGAGCTGTTTTTT. Encoded protein: CASSQRGGNTGELFF.

V is TRBV5-4 and J is TRBJ2-1; D is perhaps TRBD2 (6 bases). The germline V gene encodes CDR1 SGHNT and CDR2 YYREEE (reference sequence). The germline V and J ends were trimmed by 4 bases and 7 bases, with 18 bases remaining between them. The CDR3 is 15 residues long. The CDR3 loop reads CASSHPSTSPNEQFF. The DNA of the CDR3 is TGTGCCAGCAGCCACCCAAGCACTAGCCCTAATGAGCAGTTCTTC.

The V gene is TRBV4-1, the J gene TRBJ2-7, with D perhaps TRBD2 (5 bases). The V gene's germline CDR1 is MGHRA and CDR2 YSYEKL. The CDR3 has 14 residues. V lost 1 base, J lost 3 bases, and 10 bases lay in between. The CDR3 DNA follows: TGCGCCAGCAGCCAAGGGACTTCGAGCTACGAGCAGTACTTC. Translating gives CASSQGTSSYEQYF.

The chain employs TRBV3-1 (or the pseudogene TRBV3-2) and TRBJ1-5; D perhaps matches TRBD1 (6 bases). Germline V gene lookup returns CDR1 LGHDT and CDR2 YNNKEL (reference sequence). The CDR3 is 14 amino acids. The germline V and J ends were trimmed by 3 bases and 5 bases, with 11 bases remaining between them. CDR3 bases: TGTGCCAGCAGCCACAGGGGTTTTCATCAGCCCCAGCATTTT. It encodes CASSHRGFHQPQHF.

The V gene is TRBV5-1, the J gene TRBJ1-1; D is undetermined. Germline-derived CDR1 and CDR2 are SGHRS and YFSETQ. V was trimmed by 4 bases and J by 3 bases, leaving 13 bases between them. This CDR3 is built from 14 residues. The CDR3 sequence is CASSTRGIDTEAFF. The DNA of the CDR3 is TGCGCCAGCAGCACCCGCGGTATTGACACTGAAGCTTTCTTT.

This clone has a handful of counts. The rearrangement joins TRBV7-9 to TRBJ2-3; D perhaps matches TRBD2 (5 bases). Per the germline V gene, CDR1 is SEHNR and CDR2 is FQNEAQ (reference sequence). V gave up 4 bases and J gave up 2 bases, with 16 bases separating them. The CDR3 has 16 residues. This CDR3 reads CASSSLAGHPTDTQYF. For the CDR3, the DNA is TGTGCCAGCAGCTCTCTGGCGGGCCACCCCACAGATACGCAGTATTTT.

The chain recombines TRBV19 with TRBJ2-3; 7 positions match TRBD1. CDR3 length: 16 residues. The V gene end was trimmed by 6 bases and the J gene end by 0 bases; junction bases not matched to a gene: 9. In germline, CDR1 is LNHDA, CDR2 SQIVND (reference sequence). CDR3 residues: CASRTGEETSTDTQYF. The CDR3 coding sequence is TGTGCCAGTAGAACAGGGGAAGAGACAAGCACAGATACGCAGTATTTT.

V is TRBV2 and J is TRBJ2-4; D is unresolved. Germline V CDR1 and CDR2: SNHLY, FYNNEI. Trimming stripped 3 bases from V and 0 bases from J, with 9 bases between. There are 15 residues in the CDR3. The DNA of the CDR3 is TGTGCCAGCAGTGAGGGCCGAATAGCCAAAAACATTCAGTACTTC. Its translation: CASSEGRIAKNIQYF.

The chain combines TRBV3-1 (or the pseudogene TRBV3-2) with TRBJ2-5, with D possibly TRBD2 on 5 matching bases. CDR3 length equals 14 residues. The V end lost 3 bases, the J end lost 2 bases, and 10 bases lay between the germline ends. Germline V gene sequence: CDR1 LGHDT, CDR2 YNNKEL (reference sequence). In DNA, the CDR3 is TGTGCCAGCAGCCATCTCAGCGGTCAAGAGACCCAGTACTTC. Amino acids: CASSHLSGQETQYF.